This T cell receptor beta chain was sequenced for a study of blood T cell repertoires in COVID-19. Study summary: Donors in the United States, Italy and Spain gave samples during acute or convalescent COVID-19.

This clone was counted once. This CDR3 is built from 14 residues. Germline trimming cut 3 bases from V and 7 bases from J; bases unmatched to any gene: 11. In germline, CDR1 is SQVTM, CDR2 ANQGSEA. Sequencing used immunoSEQ multiplex PCR; TCRdb keeps in-frame clones, though not all of them. The repertoire includes 210,000 or so clones, roughly 90% of them detected once, and about 6.8% sits in the top ten. J is TRBJ2-5 and V is TRBV29-1; TRBD2 matches 7 bases. The sequencing input was peripheral blood. The sequence was obtained from a woman aged 40 to 50 who had recovered from COVID-19. CDR3: CSVDLLAGVGTQYF. DNA of the CDR3: TGCAGCGTTGATTTACTGGCGGGGGTTGGGACCCAGTACTTC. The full variable domain, rest sourced from reference TRBV29-1 and TRBJ2-5, is SAVISQKPSRDICQRGTSLTIQCQVDSQVTMMFWYRQQPGQSLTLIATANQGSEATYESGFVIDKFPISRPNLTFSTLTVSNMSPEDSSIYLCSVDLLAGVGTQYFGPGTRLLVL.